This T cell receptor beta chain was sequenced in a study of PD-1 blockade in classical Hodgkin lymphoma. Study-level background: Intravenous infusions of nivolumab 3 mg/kg reached patients every 2 weeks. The study's findings and limits: In CD4+ cells, TCR diversity went up significantly by C4D1, but in CD8+ cells it did not. In newly diagnosed patients, baseline TCR diversity was reportedly below that of healthy donors. Complete responders entered with baseline diversity on par with newly diagnosed patients, the results showed.

This CDR3 is built from 15 residues. Looked up from germline, CDR1 is MNHNS and CDR2 is SASEGT. The V segment lost 6 bases and the J segment 1 base; nucleotides outside the gene matches: 8. Comments on this clone: As yet, its antigen is unknown.

Time point here: cycle 4 day 1 (C4D1), after about 6 weeks of nivolumab. Brentuximab vedotin exposure varied among the patients, all of whom had relapsed after autologous stem cell transplantation. Libraries were prepared by immunoSEQ multiplex PCR; TCRdb keeps only in-frame clonotypes and omits some of them. In the table there are fewer than 55,000 clones, 60% to 80% of which are singletons. V is TRBV6-1 and J is TRBJ1-1, with 7 bases that match TRBD1. Source: peripheral blood mononuclear cells (PBMCs), taken before the fourth cycle of nivolumab. The origin of this receptor is a human donor with classical Hodgkin lymphoma. This CDR3 is CASRFRQGGNTEAFF. CDR3 bases: TGTGCCAGCAGGTTCAGACAGGGCGGGAACACTGAAGCTTTCTTT.